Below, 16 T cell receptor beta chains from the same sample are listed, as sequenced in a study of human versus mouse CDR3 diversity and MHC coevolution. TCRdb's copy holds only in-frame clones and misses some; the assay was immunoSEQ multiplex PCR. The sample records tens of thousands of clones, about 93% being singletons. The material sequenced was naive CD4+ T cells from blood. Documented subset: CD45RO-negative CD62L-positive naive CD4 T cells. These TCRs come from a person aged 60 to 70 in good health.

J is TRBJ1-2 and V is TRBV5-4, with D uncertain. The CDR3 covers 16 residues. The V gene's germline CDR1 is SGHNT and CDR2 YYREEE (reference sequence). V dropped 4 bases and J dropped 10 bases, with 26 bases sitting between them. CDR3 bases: TGTGCCAGCAGCCCCCTTCGGAAGGAGGGCGAACGAGCCTACACCTTC. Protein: CASSPLRKEGERAYTF.

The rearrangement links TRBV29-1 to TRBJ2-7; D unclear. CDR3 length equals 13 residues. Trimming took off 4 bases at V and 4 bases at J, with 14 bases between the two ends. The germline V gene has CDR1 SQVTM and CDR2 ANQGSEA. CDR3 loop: CSVVDPLRYEQYF. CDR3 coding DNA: TGCAGCGTTGTAGACCCCCTGAGGTACGAGCAGTACTTC.

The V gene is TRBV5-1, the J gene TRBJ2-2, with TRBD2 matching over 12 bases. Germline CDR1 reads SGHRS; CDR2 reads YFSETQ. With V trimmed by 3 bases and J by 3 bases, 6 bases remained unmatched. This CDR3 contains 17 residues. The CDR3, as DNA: TGCGCCAGCAGCTCTATAAGACTAGCGGGAGACACCGGGGAGCTGTTTTTT. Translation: CASSSIRLAGDTGELFF.

CDR3 sequence: CASSEFPPSGSYNEQFF. The CDR3, as DNA: TGTGCCAGCAGTGAATTCCCGCCTAGCGGGTCCTACAATGAGCAGTTCTTC. The chain joins TRBV6-1 to TRBJ2-1; 8 bases agree with TRBD2. V lost 2 bases to trimming and J lost 1 base; unmatched junction nucleotides: 7. The length of the CDR3 is 17 residues. Germline CDR1 reads MNHNS; CDR2 reads SASEGT.

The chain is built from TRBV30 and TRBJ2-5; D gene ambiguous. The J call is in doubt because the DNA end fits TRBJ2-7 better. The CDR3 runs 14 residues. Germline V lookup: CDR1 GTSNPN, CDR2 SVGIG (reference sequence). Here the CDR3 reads CAWSDPGDSYEQYF. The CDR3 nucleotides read TGTGCCTGGAGTGATCCCGGCGACTCCTACGAGCAGTACTTC.

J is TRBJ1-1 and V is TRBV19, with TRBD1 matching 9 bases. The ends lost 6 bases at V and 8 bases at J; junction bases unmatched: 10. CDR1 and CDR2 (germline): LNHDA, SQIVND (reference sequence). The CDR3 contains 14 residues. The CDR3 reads CASSRTGDWFEAFF. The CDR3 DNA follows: TGTGCCAGTAGCAGGACAGGGGACTGGTTCGAAGCTTTCTTT.

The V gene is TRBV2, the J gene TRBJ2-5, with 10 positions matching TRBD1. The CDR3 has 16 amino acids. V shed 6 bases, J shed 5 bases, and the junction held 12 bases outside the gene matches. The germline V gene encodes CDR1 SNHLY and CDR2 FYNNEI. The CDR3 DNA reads TGTGCCAGCAGGCCCGAGGGGGGACAGGGGACGGAGACCCAGTACTTC. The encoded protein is CASRPEGGQGTETQYF. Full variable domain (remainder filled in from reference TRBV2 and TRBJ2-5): EPEVTQTPSHQVTQMGQEVILRCVPISNHLYFYWYRQILGQKVEFLVSFYNNEISEKSEIFDDQFSVERPDGSNFTLKIRSTKLEDSAMYFCASRPEGGQGTETQYFGPGTRLLVL.

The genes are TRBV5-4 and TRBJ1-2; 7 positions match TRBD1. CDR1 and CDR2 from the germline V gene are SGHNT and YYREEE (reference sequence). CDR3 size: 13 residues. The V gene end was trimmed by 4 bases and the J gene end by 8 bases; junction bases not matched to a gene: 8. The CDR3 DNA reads TGTGCCAGCAGCGCCCCGACAGGGTTCGGCTACACCTTC. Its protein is CASSAPTGFGYTF.

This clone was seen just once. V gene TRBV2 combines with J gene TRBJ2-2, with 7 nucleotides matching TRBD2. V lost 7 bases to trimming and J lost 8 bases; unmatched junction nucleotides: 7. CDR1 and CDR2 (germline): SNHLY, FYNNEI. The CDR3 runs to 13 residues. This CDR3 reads CASNLREGGELFF. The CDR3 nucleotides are TGTGCCAGCAACCTCAGGGAGGGGGGGGAGCTGTTTTTT.

CDR3 protein: CASSLERADTQYF. The DNA for the CDR3 is TGTGCCAGCAGCTTAGAGCGGGCAGATACGCAGTATTTT. This chain connects TRBV7-3 to TRBJ2-3; possibly TRBD2 for D (6 bases). Trimming took off 2 bases at V and 4 bases at J, with 7 bases between the two ends. Germline V gives CDR1 SGHTA, CDR2 FQGTGA. The CDR3 has 13 amino acids.

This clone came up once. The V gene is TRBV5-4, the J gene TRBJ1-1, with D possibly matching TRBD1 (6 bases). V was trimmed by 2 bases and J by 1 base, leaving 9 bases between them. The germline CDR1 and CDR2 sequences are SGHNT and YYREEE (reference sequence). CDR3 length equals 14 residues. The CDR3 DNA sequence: TGTGCCAGCAGCTTCCCGGACAGGAACACTGAAGCTTTCTTT. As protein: CASSFPDRNTEAFF.

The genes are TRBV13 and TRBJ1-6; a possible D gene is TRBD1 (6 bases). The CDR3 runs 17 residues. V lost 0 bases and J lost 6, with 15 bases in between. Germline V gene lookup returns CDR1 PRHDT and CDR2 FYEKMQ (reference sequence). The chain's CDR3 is CASSLGTGTGINSPLHF. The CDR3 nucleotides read TGTGCCAGCAGCTTAGGAACAGGGACGGGGATTAATTCACCCCTCCACTTT. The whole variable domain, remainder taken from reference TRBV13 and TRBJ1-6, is AAGVIQSPRHLIKEKRETATLKCYPIPRHDTVYWYQQGPGQDPQFLISFYEKMQSDKGSIPDRFSAQQFSDYHSELNMSSLELGDSALYFCASSLGTGTGINSPLHFGNGTRLTVT.

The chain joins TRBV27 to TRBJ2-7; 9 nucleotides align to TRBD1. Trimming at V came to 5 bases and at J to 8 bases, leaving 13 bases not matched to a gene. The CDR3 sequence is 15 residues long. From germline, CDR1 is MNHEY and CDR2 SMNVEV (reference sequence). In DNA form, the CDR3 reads TGTGCCAGCAGTGCGCCAACAGGGGGCAGAGTCCAGCAGTACTTC. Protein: CASSAPTGGRVQQYF.

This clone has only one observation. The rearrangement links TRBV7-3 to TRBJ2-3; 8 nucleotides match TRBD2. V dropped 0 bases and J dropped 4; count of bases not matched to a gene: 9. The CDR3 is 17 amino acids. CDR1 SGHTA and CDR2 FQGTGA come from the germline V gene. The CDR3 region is CASSLTLAGGGADTQYF. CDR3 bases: TGTGCCAGCAGCTTAACCCTCGCGGGGGGCGGGGCAGATACGCAGTATTTT.

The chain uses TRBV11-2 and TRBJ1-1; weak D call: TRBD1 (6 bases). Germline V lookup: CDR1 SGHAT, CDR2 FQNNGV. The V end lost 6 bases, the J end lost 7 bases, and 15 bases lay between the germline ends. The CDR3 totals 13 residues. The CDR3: CASRRAGVLEAFF. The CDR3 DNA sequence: TGTGCCAGCAGGCGGGCAGGGGTCCTTGAAGCTTTCTTT.

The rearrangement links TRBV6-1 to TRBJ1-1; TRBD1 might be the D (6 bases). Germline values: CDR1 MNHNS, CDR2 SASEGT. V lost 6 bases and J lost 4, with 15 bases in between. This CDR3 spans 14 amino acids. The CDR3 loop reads CASSSEAGVTEAFF. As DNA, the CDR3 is TGTGCCAGCAGCTCTGAAGCAGGGGTCACTGAAGCTTTCTTT.